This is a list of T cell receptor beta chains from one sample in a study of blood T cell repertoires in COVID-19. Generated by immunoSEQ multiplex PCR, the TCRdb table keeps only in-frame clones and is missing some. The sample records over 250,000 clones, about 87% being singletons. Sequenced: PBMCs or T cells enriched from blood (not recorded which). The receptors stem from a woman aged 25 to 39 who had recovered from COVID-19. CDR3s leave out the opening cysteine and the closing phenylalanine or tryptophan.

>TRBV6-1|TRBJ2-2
ASSANRDRVTGELF
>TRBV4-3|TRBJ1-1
ASSQGQWGEMNTEAF
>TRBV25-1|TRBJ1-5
ASTDRRGRRPQH
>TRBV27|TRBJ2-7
ASSLSRGEQY
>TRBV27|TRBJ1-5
ASSLLLRGRRDQPQH
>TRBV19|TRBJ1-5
ASSTQTGQGQPQH
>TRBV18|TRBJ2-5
ASSPAHRETQY
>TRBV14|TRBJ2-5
ASSQAKGTGPTGTQY
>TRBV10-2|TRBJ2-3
ASSELWGPDTQY
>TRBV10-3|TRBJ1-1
AIRPDRNTEAF
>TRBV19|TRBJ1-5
ASRTQEINQPQH
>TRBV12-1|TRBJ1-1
ASSFPPDRPLPEAF
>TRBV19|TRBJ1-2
ASSWDRIASNYGYT